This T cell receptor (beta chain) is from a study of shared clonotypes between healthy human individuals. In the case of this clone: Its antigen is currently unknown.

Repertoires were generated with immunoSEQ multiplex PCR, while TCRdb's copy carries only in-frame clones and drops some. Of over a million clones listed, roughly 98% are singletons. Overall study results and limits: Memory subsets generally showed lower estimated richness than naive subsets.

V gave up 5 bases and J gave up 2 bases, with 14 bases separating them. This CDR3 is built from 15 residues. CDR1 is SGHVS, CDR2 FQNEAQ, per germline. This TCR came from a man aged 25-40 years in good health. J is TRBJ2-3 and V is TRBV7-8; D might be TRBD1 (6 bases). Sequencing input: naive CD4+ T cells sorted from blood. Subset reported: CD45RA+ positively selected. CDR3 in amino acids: CASSQGNGITDTQYF. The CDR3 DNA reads TGTGCCAGCAGCCAGGGGAACGGGATCACAGATACGCAGTATTTT.